Each of the 26 T cell receptor beta chains below was sequenced from the same sample in a study of blood T cell repertoires in COVID-19. Profiling relied on immunoSEQ multiplex PCR, and the TCRdb table lists in-frame clones only, not all of them. The data hold roughly 350,000 clones, with almost 90% observed a single time. Source material: peripheral blood. The origin of the receptors is a woman in her sixties or seventies with COVID-19, enrolled during active disease.

The chain joins TRBV12-5 to TRBJ1-1; the match to TRBD1 covers 9 bases. This CDR3 has 13 amino acids. Per the germline V gene, CDR1 is LGHNT and CDR2 is FRNRAP. The V gene end was trimmed by 5 bases and the J gene end by 4 bases; junction bases not matched to a gene: 2. CDR3 protein: CASGTGGITEAFF. The CDR3 DNA sequence: TGTGCTAGTGGTACAGGGGGCATCACTGAAGCTTTCTTT.

The CDR3: CASSSGLTELYEQYF. The CDR3 DNA is TGCGCCAGCAGCTCGGGACTGACCGAACTCTACGAGCAGTACTTC. The chain carries TRBV5-1 and TRBJ2-7; D is possibly TRBD2 (6 bases). This CDR3 is built from 15 residues. Trimming removed 3 bases from V and 3 bases from J, with 16 bases in between. Germline V lookup: CDR1 SGHRS, CDR2 YFSETQ. The entire variable domain, with the rest obtained from reference TRBV5-1 and TRBJ2-7, is as follows: KAGVTQTPRYLIKTRGQQVTLSCSPISGHRSVSWYQQTPGQGLQFLFEYFSETQRNKGNFPGRFSGRQFSNSRSEMNVSTLELGDSALYLCASSSGLTELYEQYFGPGTRLTVT.

The CDR3 loop is CASSPAPAGDKEKLFF. For the CDR3, the DNA is TGCGCCAGCAGCCCCGCTCCGGCAGGGGACAAGGAAAAACTGTTTTTT. The chain links TRBV5-1 to TRBJ1-4; D might be TRBD1 (6 bases). Per germline, CDR1 SGHRS and CDR2 YFSETQ. CDR3 size: 16 residues. Trimming removed 4 bases at V and 8 bases at J, with 21 bases between.

This clone is a singleton in its sample. This chain connects TRBV7-2 to TRBJ1-1; D is unresolved. Germline CDR1 SGHTA, CDR2 FQGNSA. V lost 5 bases and J 11 bases, leaving 21 bases between the germline ends. The CDR3 is 14 amino acids. CDR3 DNA sequence: TGTGCCAGCAGCCAAGCCGGGTCCCAGATCGGGGCTTTCTTT. Encoded protein: CASSQAGSQIGAFF. The complete variable domain, with remaining parts taken from reference TRBV7-2 and TRBJ1-1, reads GAGVSQSPSNKVTEKGKDVELRCDPISGHTALYWYRQSLGQGLEFLIYFQGNSAPDKSGLPSDRFSAERTGGSVSTLTIQRTQQEDSAVYLCASSQAGSQIGAFFGQGTRLTVV.

In this sample, this clone turned up once. This chain links TRBV4-2 with TRBJ1-4; tentative D call: TRBD1 (6 bases). V gave up 2 bases and J gave up 3 bases, with 19 bases separating them. The CDR3 is made up of 18 amino acids. From germline, CDR1 is LGHNA and CDR2 YNFKEQ. CDR3 in DNA: TGTGCCAGCAGCCAACCTAGGGGAACGGGACAAGCTAATGAAAAACTGTTTTTT. It encodes CASSQPRGTGQANEKLFF.

The chain combines TRBV13 with TRBJ1-1; possibly TRBD1 for D (5 bases). The V end was cut by 5 bases, the J end by 3 bases, with 13 bases between. CDR3 length: 14 amino acids. The germline gives CDR1 PRHDT, CDR2 FYEKMQ (reference sequence). The CDR3 protein is CASSAGRGDTEAFF. The DNA of the CDR3 is TGTGCCAGCAGCGCGGGACGGGGGGACACTGAAGCTTTCTTT.

The rearrangement joins TRBV27 to TRBJ2-1; 7 bases fit TRBD1. Trimming took 6 bases from V and 4 from J; bases not matched to a gene: 12. CDR1 is MNHEY, CDR2 SMNVEV, per germline (reference sequence). The CDR3 has 16 residues. The chain's CDR3 is CASSRSSTGKYNEQFF. CDR3 nucleotides: TGTGCCAGCAGCCGCTCATCGACAGGGAAGTACAATGAGCAGTTCTTC.

The chain has TRBV6-4 and TRBJ1-3; TRBD1 agrees at 8 bases. This CDR3 region has 18 residues. Trimming cost V 2 bases and J 4 bases; bases outside gene matches: 13. Germline lookup yields CDR1 MRHNA and CDR2 SNTAGT. The CDR3 nucleotides read TGTGCCAGCAGTGACGAACTAACAGGGGGGATCCCCGGAAACACCATATATTTT. It translates to CASSDELTGGIPGNTIYF.

The V call is TRBV21-1, the J call TRBJ1-3; the table calls TRBD1, which could not be checked here. TRBV21-1 is designated a pseudogene. This CDR3 comprises 14 residues. CDR3 residues: CASGDRGSGNTIYF. In DNA form, the CDR3 reads TGTGCCAGCGGGGACAGGGGATCCGGAAACACCATATATTTT.

This sequence joins TRBV27 and TRBJ2-3; the match to TRBD2 covers 9 bases. Unmatched junction bases numbered 6, after V lost 5 bases and J lost 0 bases. Germline V gene sequence: CDR1 MNHEY, CDR2 SMNVEV (reference sequence). The CDR3 has 16 amino acids. DNA for the CDR3: TGTGCCAGCAGTGCCGTAGCGGGGGTTAGCACAGATACGCAGTATTTT. This sequence encodes CASSAVAGVSTDTQYF.

The J gene is TRBJ2-5, the V gene TRBV4-1; the match to TRBD1 covers 9 bases. The germline V gene has CDR1 MGHRA and CDR2 YSYEKL. Trimming cost V 2 bases and J 5 bases; bases outside gene matches: 6. This CDR3 has 15 residues. This CDR3 is CASSQLGTGYETQYF. CDR3 sequence (DNA): TGCGCCAGCAGCCAATTGGGGACAGGGTACGAGACCCAGTACTTC.

This clone was picked up one time. The chain joins TRBV6-6 to TRBJ1-3; 8 nucleotides line up with TRBD1. With V trimmed by 2 bases and J by 5 bases, 5 bases remained unmatched. Germline CDR1 reads MNHNY; CDR2 reads SVGAGI (reference sequence). CDR3 length: 15 amino acids. The CDR3 protein is CASSYPGQGRNTIYF. The DNA of the CDR3 is TGTGCCAGCAGTTACCCCGGACAGGGCAGAAACACCATATATTTT.

This clone was seen a single time. The rearrangement uses TRBV23-1 and TRBJ1-6, with 10 bases aligning to TRBD1. Being an ORF, TRBV23-1 has a function that is uncertain. Trimming at V came to 3 bases and at J to 8 bases, leaving 7 bases not matched to a gene. CDR3 length equals 16 residues. CDR3 region: CASSQDPGQGYSPLHF. CDR3 bases: TGCGCCAGCAGTCAGGATCCGGGACAGGGGTATTCACCCCTCCACTTT.

The gene calls are TRBV10-3 and TRBJ1-2, with TRBD1 as a possible D gene (6 bases). There are 13 residues in the CDR3. The V gene lost 10 bases and the J gene lost 4 bases, with 16 bases spanning the gap. In germline, CDR1 is ENHRY, CDR2 SYGVKD. CDR3 coding DNA: TGTGCCACCAGACCGGGACACCCCTATGGCTACACCTTC. It codes for CATRPGHPYGYTF.

The rearrangement uses TRBV6-2 or TRBV6-3 and TRBJ1-1, with TRBD1 matching over 7 bases. Germline CDR1 reads MNHEY; CDR2 reads SVGEGT. The V segment lost 0 bases and the J segment 10 bases; nucleotides outside the gene matches: 11. The CDR3 runs 15 residues. The CDR3 is CASSYSTPGGKGAFF. The CDR3 DNA is TGTGCCAGCAGTTACTCGACCCCAGGGGGGAAAGGAGCTTTCTTT.

The chain combines TRBV28 with TRBJ2-6, with D perhaps matching TRBD2 (6 bases). Germline V CDR1 and CDR2: MDHEN, SYDVKM. Trimming took off 5 bases at V and 0 bases at J, with 14 bases between the two ends. The CDR3 is made up of 17 amino acids. The CDR3 nucleotides are TGTGCCAGCAGTCCCTCGGAGGGTGTCTCTGGGGCCAACGTCCTGACTTTC. This gives the protein CASSPSEGVSGANVLTF.

The rearrangement links TRBV6-6 to TRBJ2-7; no clear D gene. This CDR3 region has 14 residues. V lost 2 bases and J 2 bases, leaving 10 bases between the germline ends. From germline, CDR1 is MNHNY and CDR2 SVGAGI (reference sequence). The CDR3 loop is CASSYRERTYEQYF. The CDR3 DNA follows: TGTGCCAGCAGTTACAGAGAGAGGACCTACGAGCAGTACTTC.

The V and J genes are TRBV2 and TRBJ2-1; 11 bases line up with TRBD1. After removal of 8 bases from V and 7 bases from J, the junction contained 22 bases not matched to a gene. There are 19 residues in the CDR3. CDR1 is SNHLY and CDR2 is FYNNEI in the germline V gene. CDR3 in amino acids: CASDAGTGGRGPSSNEQFF. The CDR3 DNA is TGTGCCAGCGACGCCGGGACAGGGGGGCGGGGGCCCTCTTCAAATGAGCAGTTCTTC.

The rearrangement links TRBV4-1 to TRBJ1-2; 8 nucleotides agree with TRBD1. Per germline, CDR1 MGHRA and CDR2 YSYEKL. The CDR3 runs 14 residues. J was trimmed by 8 bases and V by 4 bases; bases with no gene match: 9. The CDR3 spells CASSPSGDRRGYTF. CDR3 nucleotide sequence: TGCGCCAGCAGCCCTTCTGGGGACAGGAGAGGCTACACCTTC.

This sequence joins TRBV5-1 and TRBJ2-2; 10 positions agree with TRBD2. CDR1 is SGHRS and CDR2 is YFSETQ in the germline V gene. With V trimmed by 4 bases and J by 6 bases, 9 bases remained unmatched. The CDR3 is 16 amino acids. CDR3 region: CASSPRISGGSGELFF. DNA for the CDR3: TGCGCCAGCAGCCCCCGTATTAGCGGGGGGTCCGGGGAGCTGTTTTTT. Full variable domain (missing parts from reference TRBV5-1 and TRBJ2-2): KAGVTQTPRYLIKTRGQQVTLSCSPISGHRSVSWYQQTPGQGLQFLFEYFSETQRNKGNFPGRFSGRQFSNSRSEMNVSTLELGDSALYLCASSPRISGGSGELFFGEGSRLTVL.

The J gene is TRBJ2-7, the V gene TRBV4-2, with 16 bases aligning to TRBD2. The CDR3 contains 16 residues. CDR1 and CDR2 (germline): LGHNA, YNFKEQ. The J segment lost 4 bases and the V segment lost 4 bases, leaving 4 bases of the junction unmatched. This chain's CDR3 is CASSPGLAGGRYEQYF. The CDR3 DNA reads as TGTGCCAGCAGCCCGGGACTAGCGGGGGGGCGGTACGAGCAGTACTTC.

This chain connects TRBV27 to TRBJ1-1; D may be TRBD1 (6 bases). Germline CDR1 is MNHEY and CDR2 is SMNVEV (reference sequence). V lost 5 bases, J lost 3 bases, and 13 bases lay in between. The CDR3 has 14 residues. The CDR3 loop reads CASSPLGQYTEAFF. The CDR3 DNA is TGTGCCAGCAGTCCGTTAGGACAGTACACTGAAGCTTTCTTT.

V is TRBV10-3 and J is TRBJ1-2; D is uncertain. CDR3 length: 14 amino acids. The germline V gene has CDR1 ENHRY and CDR2 SYGVKD. V was clipped by 3 bases and J by 2 bases, with 10 bases between them. The CDR3 sequence: CAISEGSVNYGYTF. The DNA for the CDR3 is TGTGCCATCAGTGAAGGCAGCGTAAACTATGGCTACACCTTC.

In its sample, this clone was seen a few times. CDR3 region: CASSLGGAGELFF. In nucleotides, the CDR3 is TGTGCCAGCAGTTTGGGTGGAGCCGGGGAGCTGTTTTTT. This chain links TRBV12-3 or TRBV12-4 with TRBJ2-2; no reliable D call. The CDR3 is made up of 13 amino acids. Trimming took 3 bases from V and 6 from J, leaving 8 bases between them.

This clone was observed a few times. The rearrangement links TRBV7-8 to TRBJ1-1; a possible D gene is TRBD1 (6 bases). The CDR3 loop spans 16 amino acids. The V gene's germline CDR1 is SGHVS and CDR2 FQNEAQ. V lost 5 bases to trimming and J lost 0 bases, with 16 bases between them. The CDR3: CASSPRGGRMNTEAFF. The CDR3 region has the DNA TGTGCCAGCAGCCCCCGGGGGGGGCGTATGAACACTGAAGCTTTCTTT.

The rearrangement uses TRBV4-1 and TRBJ2-5; 8 bases are shared with TRBD1. The V segment lost 0 bases and the J segment 4 bases; nucleotides outside the gene matches: 10. The CDR3 is 17 amino acids. The germline CDR1 and CDR2 sequences are MGHRA and YSYEKL. CDR3 nucleotides: TGCGCCAGCAGCCAAGATAAGAAGGACAGGGTAATAGAGACCCAGTACTTC. Residues: CASSQDKKDRVIETQYF.